This is a list of T cell receptor beta chains from one sample in a study of T cells in Graves' hyperthyroidism and ophthalmopathy. TCRdb itself ran the multiplex PCR reads through MiXCR, one entry per CDR3 protein. The table includes hundreds of thousands of distinct CDR3 sequences, 15% to 20% detected once. The sequencing input was blood. These receptors were collected from a woman in her twenties or thirties with Graves' hyperthyroidism. CDR3s include the opening cysteine and the closing phenylalanine or tryptophan. D genes are given only for firm matches. Size tells how often a clone was seen (once, few, many) or the class of an expanded clone, and some rows leave it out.

TRBD2	TRBJ2-7	TRBV6-1	.	TGTGCCAGCTTGAGACTAACGGGAGGGTACAACGAGCAGTACTTC	CASLRLTGGYNEQYF
TRBD2	TRBJ2-2	TRBV11-3	.	TGTGCCAGCAGCTTAGCCCATGGCGGGAGAAACACCGGGGAGCTGTTTTTT	CASSLAHGGRNTGELFF
.	TRBJ1-4	TRBV27	few	TGTGCCAGCAGTTTAGCGGAGGGACCGGGCGAAAAACTGTTTTTT	CASSLAEGPGEKLFF
.	TRBJ1-5	TRBV7-9	.	TGTGCCAGCAGTCAATACGGCGGGGGAGACCAGCCCCAGCATTTT	CASSQYGGGDQPQHF
TRBD2	TRBJ2-7	TRBV20-1	.	TGCAGTGCTAGAGAGCGACTAGCGGGAGGTTTAGTCTACGAGCAGTACTTC	CSARERLAGGLVYEQYF
.	TRBJ2-1	TRBV20-1	few	TGCAGTGCTAGAGAGCCTCCGGGTGAGCAGTTCTTC	CSAREPPGEQFF
.	TRBJ1-1	TRBV19	.	TGTGCCAGTACCCCGCTCGGGGTTGGGGACACTGAAGCTTTCTTT	CASTPLGVGDTEAFF
TRBD1	TRBJ2-7	TRBV19	.	TGTGCCAGTAGTACCCCGGGACAGAACTACGAGCAGTACTTC	CASSTPGQNYEQYF
TRBD2	TRBJ2-4	TRBV28	.	TGTGCCAGCAGTTTTGTCGGTAGCGGGTGGGGAAACATTCAGTACTTC	CASSFVGSGWGNIQYF
.	TRBJ2-7	TRBV28	many	TGTGCCAGCAGCCCGTCCTACTCCTACGAGCAGTACTTC	CASSPSYSYEQYF
.	TRBJ1-2	TRBV27	.	TGTGCCAGCACCCCCGAAGGGCAGGGCTACTATGGCTACACCTTC	CASTPEGQGYYGYTF
.	TRBJ1-1	TRBV20-1	many	TGCAGTGCTAGAGATCTTAGGGGGTTGGCTTTCTTT	CSARDLRGLAFF
TRBD2	TRBJ2-1	TRBV6-5	.	TGTGCCAGCAGTTACGGCGTACCGGGACTAGCGGGAGGGAGCTACAATGAGCAGTTCTTC	CASSYGVPGLAGGSYNEQFF
.	TRBJ1-2	TRBV6-2/TRBV6-3	many	TGTGCCAGCAGTTACTCCCCCGATTATGGCTACACCTTC	CASSYSPDYGYTF
TRBD2	TRBJ2-7	TRBV12-3/TRBV12-4	few	TGTGCCAGCAGTGGGGGACTAGCGGGCGAGCAGTACTTC	CASSGGLAGEQYF
.	TRBJ2-2	TRBV24-1	few	TGTGCCACAAGTCGCGGAGTCCTCACCGGGGAGCTGTTTTTT	CATSRGVLTGELFF
TRBD2	TRBJ2-5	TRBV7-2	few	TGTGCCAGCAGCTTAGGGACTAGCGGGAGTTCCCTCCGAGAGACCCAGTACTTC	CASSLGTSGSSLRETQYF
.	TRBJ1-1	TRBV12-3/TRBV12-4	many	TGTGCCAGCAGTTACGTCGGGGGGCGTGTTGAAGCTTTCTTT	CASSYVGGRVEAFF
TRBD2	TRBJ2-3	TRBV9	few	TGTGCCAGCACATCTAGCGGGGGCACAGATACGCAGTATTTT	CASTSSGGTDTQYF
.	TRBJ2-7	TRBV7-8	few	TGTGCCAGCAGCTCAGGCATTTCAGGGGTCGAGCAGTACTTC	CASSSGISGVEQYF
TRBD1	TRBJ1-2	TRBV12-3/TRBV12-4	.	TGTGCCAGCAAAAAAGACAGGGCTGGCTATGGCTACACCTTC	CASKKDRAGYGYTF
.	TRBJ1-2	TRBV28	.	TGTGCCAGCAGTTTGGCACAGATAACACCCTATGGCTACACCTTC	CASSLAQITPYGYTF
TRBD1	TRBJ2-7	TRBV19	few	TGTGCCAGTGCAGAGACAGGGCTCGACTACGAGCAGTACTTC	CASAETGLDYEQYF
.	TRBJ1-1	TRBV5-1	.	TGCGCCAGCAGCTTTTGGGGCCAGGGCACTGAAGCTTTCTTT	CASSFWGQGTEAFF
.	TRBJ2-3	TRBV9	.	TGTGCCAGCAGCGGGCGTAGCGGAGAAAGCACAGATACGCAGTATTTT	CASSGRSGESTDTQYF
.	TRBJ2-7	TRBV6-2/TRBV6-3	few	TGTGCCAGCACCGAGGGAGGCTACGAGCAGTACTTC	CASTEGGYEQYF
.	TRBJ1-2	TRBV25-1	few	TGTGCCAGCAGGGTGGGGGCTGATGGCTACACCTTC	CASRVGADGYTF
TRBD2	TRBJ2-1	TRBV19	.	TGTGCCAGCCGGGACTACTCCTACAATGAGCAGTTCTTC	CASRDYSYNEQFF
.	TRBJ2-1	TRBV3-1	.	TGTGCCAGCAGCCAAGATATGATAGGAGGCCCGCAGTTCTTC	CASSQDMIGGPQFF
.	TRBJ1-5	TRBV20-1	.	TGCAGTGCTAGCGAAGGGTTTAGCAATCAGCCCCAGCATTTT	CSASEGFSNQPQHF
TRBD1	TRBJ1-4	TRBV10-3	few	TGTGCCATCAAGGAGACAGGGGAATCTAATGAAAAACTGTTTTTT	CAIKETGESNEKLFF
.	TRBJ2-7	TRBV7-2	many	TGTGCCAGCAGCTTATCGGGAGACTCCTACGAGCAGTACTTC	CASSLSGDSYEQYF
.	TRBJ1-2	TRBV12-3/TRBV12-4	many	TGTGCCAGCAGTCTCGACAGCCACAACTATGGCTACACCTTC	CASSLDSHNYGYTF
TRBD2	TRBJ2-2	TRBV28	few	TGTGCCAGCAGTTTCCTAAAGGGAGGGACCGGGGAGCTGTTTTTT	CASSFLKGGTGELFF
.	TRBJ2-7	TRBV28	many	TGTGCCAGCTCCATGGACAGCTACGAGCAGTACTTC	CASSMDSYEQYF